The present entry profiles one T cell receptor (beta chain) with its context. This clonotype was counted ten times or more. Its recognized antigen is unknown. No much larger clone exists at a distance of one base, and base qualities are not known. Ends trimmed: V by 3 bases, J by 2 bases; bases unmatched to a gene: 9. The CDR1 and CDR2 encoded by the germline V gene are KGHSH and LQKENI. Spanning cysteine to phenylalanine, the CDR3 consists of 16 amino acids. Only the CDR3 region is kept as DNA, spanning 48 bases read in frame from base 1. These data belong to a study of T cells after yellow fever vaccination (dated by TCRdb to the late 2010s). For context, the study as a whole: The SMART-Seq v4 Ultra Low Input RNA kit was used to prepare libraries from fractions with low cell numbers. Bulk PBMC replicates and cell subsets were isolated from blood drawn at multiple timepoints before and after both primary and secondary immunization. The cohort comprised two healthy male donors, one aged 18 to 30 and one aged 30 to 40 years. To track T-cell clones before and after primary and booster YFV17D yellow fever vaccination, bulk TCR alpha and beta repertoires were sequenced longitudinally. General study outcomes and caveats: Only two donors were included in the study, so the extent to which the findings can be generalized is limited. A small fraction of clonotypes appeared in both the CD4 and CD8 compartments, likely as a result of convergent recombination. Compared with the primary T-cell response, the secondary T-cell response was weaker but faster, peaking on day 5 rather than day 15. After the booster, most of the clones that had expanded following primary vaccination were detected again (roughly 97% of CD4 and roughly nine tenths of CD8), which suggests that memory was broadly maintained. FACS-sorted repertoires could contain abundant contaminating clonotypes from the bulk population, so computational filtering was required.

TCR cDNA was made using 5'RACE template switching, a step that added a universal primer site and unique molecular identifiers. cDNA synthesis was primed from both the TCR alpha and TCR beta constant segments. Libraries were amplified in two PCR steps, with sample barcodes and sequencing adapters added in the second step. Sequencing of libraries was done on Illumina HiSeq 2500 (2x100 bp) or NovaSeq (2x150 bp). In the original analysis: MIGEC was used to demultiplex reads and collapse the reads into UMI consensus sequences, and MiXCR was used for V(D)J alignment. Using edgeR on replicate PBMC samples, clonotypes were called vaccine-responding if FDR was below 0.01 and the log2 fold change was above 5 up to day 15. CD4 or CD8 identity was assigned to each bulk clonotype according to whether the clonotype was present at higher abundance in the sequenced CD4 repertoire or the sequenced CD8 repertoire. TCRdb passed the public sequencing reads through fastp at Q25 and MiXCR, retaining productive beta sequences. Each entry merges the rows of one CDR3 protein and shows their most common DNA and genes. TCRdb, not the authors, supplied the V and J calls. The sample table records some 250,000 distinct CDR3 sequences; about 7% of these occur just once. Jointly, the top ten make up roughly 0.93% of the sample.

Reading the label with the study, this specimen's treatment or condition is: live attenuated yellow fever vaccine strain. PBMCs were isolated from peripheral blood using a standard Ficoll-Paque protocol. CD4 and CD8 T-cell fractions were isolated with Dynabeads CD4 and CD8 positive selection kits. RNA was extracted with TriZol from bulk PBMCs, CD4 and CD8 fractions, and dextramer-positive and dextramer-negative fractions. Source: CD4+ T cells sorted from PBMCs, taken 15 days after the yellow fever booster vaccination. The clonotype comes from a man aged 30 to 39 who received the YFV17D yellow fever vaccine. The V and J segments used are TRBV18 and TRBJ1-2, and TRBD1 matches 7 of the central bases. Here is the DNA: TGTGCCAGCTCACCTAACGGCTACAGGGGAAACTATGGCTACACCTTC. It encodes CASSPNGYRGNYGYTF.